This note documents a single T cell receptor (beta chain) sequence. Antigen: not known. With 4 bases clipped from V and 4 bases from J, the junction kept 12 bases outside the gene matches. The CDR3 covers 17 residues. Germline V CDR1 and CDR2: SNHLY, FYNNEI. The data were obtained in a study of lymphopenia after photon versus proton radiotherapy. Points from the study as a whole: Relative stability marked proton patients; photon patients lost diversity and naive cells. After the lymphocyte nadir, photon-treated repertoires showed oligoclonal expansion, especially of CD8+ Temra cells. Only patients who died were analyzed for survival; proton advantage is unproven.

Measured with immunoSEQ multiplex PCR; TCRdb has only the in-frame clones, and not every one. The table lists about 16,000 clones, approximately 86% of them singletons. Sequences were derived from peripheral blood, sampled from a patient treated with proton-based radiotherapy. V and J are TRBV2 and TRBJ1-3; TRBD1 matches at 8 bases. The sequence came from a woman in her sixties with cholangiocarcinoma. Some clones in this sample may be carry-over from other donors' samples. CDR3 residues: CASSGPGTGGRGNTIYF. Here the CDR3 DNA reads TGTGCCAGCAGTGGACCCGGGACAGGAGGCAGAGGAAACACCATATATTTT.